Shown below are 24 T cell receptor beta chains from a single sample sequenced in a study of T cell responses to AZD1222 COVID-19 vaccine. Libraries were prepared by immunoSEQ multiplex PCR; TCRdb keeps only in-frame clonotypes and omits some of them. The sample has over 65,000 clones; roughly nine tenths are singletons. The sample in question was peripheral blood, obtained 28 days after the second AZD1222 dose. These receptor sequences come from an adult who received the AZD1222 COVID-19 vaccine.

CDR3 nucleotides: TGTGCCAGCAGCTCAGGGTTCACTGAAGCTTTCTTT. This encodes CASSSGFTEAFF. V is TRBV7-9 and J is TRBJ1-1, with D possibly being TRBD1 (5 bases). The CDR3 has 12 residues. The germline gives CDR1 SEHNR, CDR2 FQNEAQ (reference sequence). Trimming cost V 4 bases and J 4 bases, with 7 bases left between them.

The chain uses TRBV6-5 and TRBJ2-1; D unresolved. The length of the CDR3 is 16 residues. With 0 bases removed from V and 0 bases from J, the gap between germline ends came to 9 bases. Germline V gives CDR1 MNHEY, CDR2 SVGAGI. CDR3 region: CASSYSIIVSYNEQFF. The CDR3 coding sequence is TGTGCCAGCAGTTACTCCATCATCGTCTCCTACAATGAGCAGTTCTTC.

This clone showed up just once. This chain connects TRBV6-5 to TRBJ2-7, with TRBD1 as a possible D gene (6 bases). The germline CDR1 and CDR2 sequences are MNHEY and SVGAGI. V shed 4 bases and J shed 7 bases, with 23 bases lying between them. The CDR3 is made up of 16 amino acids. CDR3 residues: CASSWATGPIQGEQYF. In nucleotides, the CDR3 is TGTGCCAGCAGTTGGGCAACAGGGCCCATTCAGGGAGAGCAGTACTTC.

The chain links TRBV4-2 to TRBJ2-1, with 10 bases aligning to TRBD2. Germline V gene data show CDR1 as LGHNA and CDR2 as YNFKEQ. The CDR3 loop spans 15 amino acids. The ends lost 4 bases at V and 6 bases at J; junction bases unmatched: 6. The CDR3 nucleotides are TGTGCCAGCAGCCTCCCGGGACTAGCGAGCAATGAGCAGTTCTTC. Protein sequence: CASSLPGLASNEQFF.

The chain is built from TRBV4-1 and TRBJ2-2, with D tentatively TRBD2 (6 bases). Germline CDR1 reads MGHRA; CDR2 reads YSYEKL. V was trimmed by 2 bases and J by 2 bases, leaving 18 bases between them. The CDR3 has 18 residues. For the CDR3, the DNA is TGCGCCAGCAGCCAATCTTCGGGCCTAGCGAAAAACACCGGGGAGCTGTTTTTT. Its translation: CASSQSSGLAKNTGELFF.

The J gene is TRBJ1-2, the V gene TRBV15; 7 bases map to TRBD1. CDR1 and CDR2 (germline): LNHNV, YYDKDF (reference sequence). Trimming removed 3 bases from V and 4 bases from J; junction bases left unmatched: 11. The CDR3 contains 16 residues. The CDR3 sequence: CATSRGLDRDRYGYTF. The CDR3 coding sequence is TGTGCCACCAGCAGGGGATTAGACAGGGATCGCTATGGCTACACCTTC.

This rearrangement joins TRBV7-2 to TRBJ1-6, with D possibly matching TRBD1 (6 bases). The CDR3 length is 14 residues. Germline CDR1 and CDR2: SGHTA and FQGNSA. Trimming removed 5 bases at V and 14 bases at J, with 19 bases between. The CDR3 spells CASSPRGGPVTLHF. The DNA of the CDR3 is TGTGCCAGCAGCCCAAGGGGGGGGCCGGTGACCCTCCACTTT. Full variable domain (outside the CDR3, taken from reference TRBV7-2 and TRBJ1-6): GAGVSQSPSNKVTEKGKDVELRCDPISGHTALYWYRQSLGQGLEFLIYFQGNSAPDKSGLPSDRFSAERTGGSVSTLTIQRTQQEDSAVYLCASSPRGGPVTLHFGNGTRLTVT.

V is TRBV13 and J is TRBJ2-7, with D tentatively TRBD1 or TRBD2 (5 bases each). The CDR3 is 14 amino acids. CDR1 is PRHDT and CDR2 is FYEKMQ in the germline V gene (reference sequence). V gave up 5 bases and J gave up 5 bases, with 16 bases separating them. The chain's CDR3 is CASSMGRGTDEQYV. Written as DNA, the CDR3 is TGTGCCAGCAGCATGGGACGAGGGACGGACGAGCAGTACGTC.

The chain employs TRBV6-5 and TRBJ2-1, with D possibly TRBD2 on 5 matching bases. The germline gives CDR1 MNHEY, CDR2 SVGAGI. V gave up 2 bases and J gave up 6 bases, with 14 bases separating them. CDR3 length equals 15 residues. The DNA for the CDR3 is TGTGCCAGCAGTTACGTGTTGGGAGATCCCAATGAGCAGTTCTTC. Translating gives CASSYVLGDPNEQFF.

This chain links TRBV7-6 with TRBJ2-7; TRBD1 matches at 9 bases. Germline loops: CDR1 SGHVS, CDR2 FNYEAQ. The CDR3 is 14 residues long. Trimming took 6 bases from V and 3 from J; bases not matched to a gene: 6. The CDR3 loop reads CASSIPGQGYEQYF. The DNA for the CDR3 is TGTGCCAGCAGTATACCGGGACAGGGCTACGAGCAGTACTTC.

V gene TRBV5-6 combines with J gene TRBJ2-1; D is uncertain. The CDR3 spans 16 residues. Germline CDR1 SGHDT, CDR2 YYEEEE. Deletions cut 4 bases from V and 7 bases from J, with 21 bases between. The CDR3 here is CASSPFIRTTLNEQFF. DNA for the CDR3: TGTGCCAGCAGCCCGTTTATCCGGACCACCCTAAATGAGCAGTTCTTC.

The genes are TRBV7-2 and TRBJ1-6, with D uncertain. The length of the CDR3 is 12 residues. Per the germline V gene, CDR1 is SGHTA and CDR2 is FQGNSA. Between the trimmed V and J ends, which lost 5 bases and 8 bases, there was a span of 7 bases. The DNA for the CDR3 is TGTGCCAGCAGCCCCCACTATTCACCCCTCCACTTT. As protein: CASSPHYSPLHF. Full variable domain (remainder filled in from reference TRBV7-2 and TRBJ1-6): GAGVSQSPSNKVTEKGKDVELRCDPISGHTALYWYRQSLGQGLEFLIYFQGNSAPDKSGLPSDRFSAERTGGSVSTLTIQRTQQEDSAVYLCASSPHYSPLHFGNGTRLTVT.

The chain recombines TRBV18 with TRBJ2-1, with 8 bases matching TRBD2. V dropped 4 bases and J dropped 0; count of bases not matched to a gene: 2. The CDR3 runs 15 residues. The germline CDR1 and CDR2 sequences are KGHSH and LQKENI. The chain's CDR3 is CASSQSGGSYNEQFF. In nucleotides, the CDR3 is TGTGCCAGCTCACAGAGCGGGGGCTCCTACAATGAGCAGTTCTTC.

The chain couples TRBV18 to TRBJ2-6; D call uncertain. The CDR3 totals 13 residues. Germline loops: CDR1 KGHSH, CDR2 LQKENI. V was shortened by 5 bases and J by 2 bases, with 4 bases between the two germline ends. The CDR3 nucleotides read TGTGCCAGCTCAGGTACTGGGGCCAACGTCCTGACTTTC. Its translation: CASSGTGANVLTF.

This sequence joins TRBV30 and TRBJ1-6; TRBD1 matches at 11 bases. This CDR3 has 14 amino acids. Germline V CDR1 and CDR2: GTSNPN, SVGIG (reference sequence). With V trimmed by 0 bases and J by 12 bases, 4 bases remained unmatched. CDR3 region: CAWSVEDRGRPLHF. The CDR3 DNA sequence: TGTGCCTGGAGTGTGGAGGACAGGGGGCGACCCCTCCACTTT.

V and J are TRBV5-1 and TRBJ1-2; weak D call: TRBD1 (5 bases). The CDR3 extends over 14 amino acids. Germline lookup yields CDR1 SGHRS and CDR2 YFSETQ. The ends were cut back, 4 bases at V and 6 bases at J, with 16 bases in the middle. This CDR3 reads CASSITSGTDGYTF. The CDR3, as DNA: TGCGCCAGCAGCATCACATCCGGGACCGATGGCTACACCTTC.

This chain uses TRBV7-8 with TRBJ2-3, with a possible D match to TRBD1 (5 bases). Germline V gives CDR1 SGHVS, CDR2 FQNEAQ. Trimming stripped 4 bases from V and 4 bases from J, with 9 bases between. This CDR3 contains 13 residues. CDR3: CASSSQGSDTQYF. DNA for the CDR3: TGTGCCAGCAGCTCCCAGGGTTCAGATACGCAGTATTTT.

This rearrangement joins TRBV7-3 to TRBJ1-2, with TRBD1 as a possible D gene (5 bases). V gave up 2 bases and J gave up 10 bases, with 14 bases separating them. The CDR3 totals 13 residues. The germline gives CDR1 SGHTA, CDR2 FQGTGA. The CDR3, as DNA: TGTGCCAGCAGCTTAGGAAGGGGTCGGATCTACACCTTC. The encoded protein is CASSLGRGRIYTF.

The chain links TRBV28 to TRBJ2-1; 7 nucleotides align to TRBD2. V trimming: 6 bases; J trimming: 8 bases; junction bases outside the gene matches: 13. The CDR3 has 15 amino acids. CDR1 is MDHEN and CDR2 is SYDVKM in the germline V gene. The CDR3 spells CASRHPRTSEDEQFF. The CDR3 DNA is TGTGCCAGCAGACATCCTCGGACTAGTGAAGATGAGCAGTTCTTC.

The chain is built from TRBV3-1 (or the pseudogene TRBV3-2) and TRBJ2-7; 11 positions agree with TRBD2. The CDR3 is 16 residues long. The germline V gene has CDR1 LGHDT and CDR2 YNNKEL (reference sequence). The trim removed 0 bases at V and 2 bases at J, leaving 3 bases unmatched. The CDR3 nucleotides read TGTGCCAGCAGCCAAGAAAGACTAGCGGGGCCCTACGAGCAGTACTTC. Its translation is CASSQERLAGPYEQYF.

This clone has only a few counts. The CDR3 nucleotides are TGTGCCAGCAGATTTGGGGATGGTGACAGGGGGCTTGGCTATGGCTACACCTTC. Amino acids: CASRFGDGDRGLGYGYTF. The chain has TRBV11-3 and TRBJ1-2; 10 bases agree with TRBD1. Germline lookup yields CDR1 SGHNT and CDR2 YENEEA. The ends lost 6 bases at V and 4 bases at J; junction bases unmatched: 17. This CDR3 comprises 18 residues.

About this clone itself: A junction boundary mismatches the germline segment, possibly from a read error. This chain links TRBV3-1 (or the pseudogene TRBV3-2) with TRBJ1-4; the D gene is possibly TRBD1 (6 bases). The CDR3 consists of 13 residues. CDR1 and CDR2 from the germline V gene are LGHDT and YNNKEL (reference sequence). The CDR3 nucleotides are TGTGCCAGCAGCCAAGATTGGGGGCAGGCTAGTGATTTT. Its translation is CASSQDWGQASDF.

The chain uses TRBV9 and TRBJ1-1; possible D gene TRBD1, 5 bases. Trimming shortened V by 0 bases and J by 2 bases, and 11 bases separated the two germline ends. Per the germline V gene, CDR1 is SGDLS and CDR2 is YYNGEE. The CDR3 runs to 15 residues. The CDR3 DNA reads as TGTGCCAGCAGCGTAGGAGGGACGGCAAACACTGAAGCTTTCTTT. The encoded protein is CASSVGGTANTEAFF.

This rearrangement joins TRBV30 to TRBJ1-6, with D possibly TRBD1 on 5 matching bases. CDR3 length equals 16 residues. Between the trimmed V and J ends, which lost 3 bases and 9 bases, there was a span of 21 bases. Looked up from germline, CDR1 is GTSNPN and CDR2 is SVGIG (reference sequence). The CDR3 region is CAWRDIFGGSSSPLHF. CDR3 in DNA: TGTGCCTGGAGAGATATATTCGGGGGTAGCAGTTCACCCCTCCACTTT.